Presented here are 11 T cell receptor beta chains from one specimen sequenced in a study of cytomegalovirus exposure and HLA in healthy donors. The PCR ran on 60 Vbeta and 13 Jbeta primers. This table comes from immunoSEQ multiplex PCR, and its TCRdb copy is limited to in-frame clones, with some not included. The sample records 75,000 to 95,000 clones, over 65% being singletons. The sequencing input was PBMCs. All receptors derive from a man aged 30 to 45 in good health and CMV-seronegative.

The chain recombines TRBV5-1 with TRBJ2-7, with D perhaps matching TRBD1 (6 bases). V lost 0 bases and J 3 bases, leaving 13 bases between the germline ends. Germline lookup yields CDR1 SGHRS and CDR2 YFSETQ. This CDR3 is 15 amino acids long. The CDR3 DNA follows: TGCGCCAGCAGCTTGGACAGGGCCGTAATCTACGAGCAGTACTTC. Its protein product is CASSLDRAVIYEQYF.

The gene calls are TRBV7-8 and TRBJ1-5; D remains unclear. CDR1 is SGHVS, CDR2 FQNEAQ, per germline. The V and J ends lost 0 bases and 4 bases respectively, with 7 bases between them. The CDR3 totals 14 residues. The CDR3 nucleotides are TGTGCCAGCAGCTTAGCGAAACAGAATCAGCCCCAGCATTTT. Its translation: CASSLAKQNQPQHF. The full variable domain, rest sourced from reference TRBV7-8 and TRBJ1-5, is GAGVSQSPRYKVAKRGQDVALRCDPISGHVSLFWYQQALGQGPEFLTYFQNEAQLDKSGLPSDRFFAERPEGSVSTLKIQRTQQEDSAVYLCASSLAKQNQPQHFGDGTRLSIL.

CDR3: CASSLTGTGAIQPQHF. The CDR3 DNA reads as TGCGCCAGCAGCCTAACCGGGACAGGGGCAATTCAGCCCCAGCATTTT. This chain connects TRBV4-1 to TRBJ1-5; 10 nucleotides match TRBD1. CDR1 and CDR2 (germline): MGHRA, YSYEKL. The V segment lost 4 bases and the J segment 6 bases; nucleotides outside the gene matches: 9. The CDR3 extends over 16 amino acids.

This chain connects TRBV7-9 to TRBJ2-7; D not resolved. This CDR3 region has 14 residues. The V end lost 2 bases, the J end lost 5 bases, and 13 bases lay between the germline ends. Germline lookup yields CDR1 SEHNR and CDR2 FQNEAQ (reference sequence). The CDR3 DNA sequence: TGTGCCAGCAGCTTAAGCCCAGGCGTGGACGAGCAGTACTTC. Its translation: CASSLSPGVDEQYF. Complete variable domain (other parts from reference TRBV7-9 and TRBJ2-7): DTGVSQNPRHKITKRGQNVTFRCDPISEHNRLYWYRQTLGQGPEFLTYFQNEAQLEKSRLLSDRFSAERPKGSFSTLEIQRTEQGDSAMYLCASSLSPGVDEQYFGPGTRLTVT.

This clone was recorded a few times. The CDR3 spells CASSLFGDRVNEQYF. DNA for the CDR3: TGTGCCAGCAGCTTATTCGGCGACAGGGTAAACGAGCAGTACTTC. V is TRBV13 and J is TRBJ2-7; 7 bases are shared with TRBD1. Trimming removed 2 bases from V and 5 bases from J; junction bases left unmatched: 9. Germline CDR1 PRHDT, CDR2 FYEKMQ (reference sequence). There are 15 residues in the CDR3.

The chain has TRBV10-2 and TRBJ2-5; TRBD2 matches at 12 bases. This CDR3 has 15 residues. V lost 6 bases, J lost 1 base, and 3 bases stayed unmatched. The V gene's germline CDR1 is WSHSY and CDR2 SAAADI. CDR3 nucleotides: TGCGCCAGCAGGACGGGACTAGCGGGCCAAGAGACCCAGTACTTC. Residues: CASRTGLAGQETQYF.

The V call is TRBV4-3, the J call TRBJ1-1; D call uncertain. V was cut by 4 bases and J by 4 bases, with 16 bases left in between. Germline CDR1 and CDR2: LGHNA and YSLEER. The CDR3 length is 15 residues. The CDR3: CASSPKVGDGTEAFF. CDR3 nucleotide sequence: TGCGCCAGCAGCCCTAAGGTCGGGGATGGCACTGAAGCTTTCTTT.

The chain combines TRBV7-9 with TRBJ2-1, with 12 nucleotides matching TRBD2. CDR1 is SEHNR, CDR2 FQNEAQ, per germline (reference sequence). The V segment lost 2 bases and the J segment 7 bases; nucleotides outside the gene matches: 6. The CDR3 is 16 amino acids. The CDR3 DNA follows: TGTGCCAGCAGCTTAACACTAGCGGGAGGAAAGAATGAGCAGTTCTTC. Its translation is CASSLTLAGGKNEQFF.

The chain uses TRBV6-4 and TRBJ1-5; 9 nucleotides match TRBD1. The J segment lost 4 bases and the V segment lost 6 bases, leaving 7 bases of the junction unmatched. The CDR3 length is 15 residues. Germline V CDR1 and CDR2: MRHNA, SNTAGT. For the CDR3, the DNA is TGTGCCAGCAGCCAATCCGGGACAGGGAATCAGCCCCAGCATTTT. Protein product: CASSQSGTGNQPQHF.

This chain joins TRBV6-6 and TRBJ1-4, with 9 bases aligning to TRBD1. CDR3 length equals 14 residues. J lost 6 bases, V lost 6 bases, and 5 bases had no gene match. The germline V gene encodes CDR1 MNHNY and CDR2 SVGAGI (reference sequence). CDR3: CASRKQGADEKLFF. In nucleotides, the CDR3 is TGTGCCAGCAGAAAACAGGGGGCGGATGAAAAACTGTTTTTT.

The chain links TRBV27 to TRBJ2-5; the match to TRBD1 covers 7 bases. The assigned J gene may be wrong: the sequence end matches TRBJ2-7 better. The CDR3 spans 15 residues. Germline V gene lookup returns CDR1 MNHEY and CDR2 SMNVEV (reference sequence). CDR3 protein: CASSYKGANTYEQYF. The CDR3, as DNA: TGTGCCAGCAGTTATAAGGGGGCCAACACCTACGAGCAGTACTTC.